The source of this TCR beta chain is a study of cytomegalovirus exposure and HLA in healthy donors. The wider study: The 120 or so validation repertoires used a platform that matched the one used for the approximately 610 first-cohort repertoires, as a later analysis reported. Notes on the study in general: The authors listed approximately 160 TCR beta chains as cytomegalovirus-associated. The tendency of first-cohort TCR clusters to co-occur in the 130 or so validation repertoires was identified by a subsequent analysis. Many donors shared some public TCRs, even though most TCR sequences were rare.

CDR1 SGHTA and CDR2 FQGTGA come from the germline V gene. Losses at the gene ends were 6 bases for V and 5 bases for J; bases not matched to a gene: 3. This CDR3 has 12 residues. Notes on this clone: Its antigen is not known.

Clones were sequenced by immunoSEQ multiplex PCR, and TCRdb holds only the in-frame ones, with some missing. The table has under 200,000 clones, around 96% seen once. The sequenced material came from PBMCs. This chain connects TRBV7-3 to TRBJ1-1; 7 bases align to TRBD1. The TCR comes from a woman in her late teens or twenties in good health and CMV-seronegative. Written as DNA, the CDR3 is TGTGCCAGCAGTTCAGGGGGAACTGAAGCTTTCTTT. Its protein product is CASSSGGTEAFF.